This T cell receptor beta chain was profiled in a study of cytomegalovirus exposure and HLA in healthy donors. Germline CDR1 LNHDA, CDR2 SQIVND (reference sequence). Trimming removed 3 bases from V and 3 bases from J, with 21 bases in between. This CDR3 has 17 residues. The PCR ran on 60 Vbeta and 13 Jbeta primers. Repertoires were generated with immunoSEQ multiplex PCR, while TCRdb's copy carries only in-frame clones and drops some. The sample spans around 140,000 clones; the ten largest clones claim more than 1.5%. The chain joins TRBV19 to TRBJ2-7; D gene unclear. Input material: PBMCs. This TCR derives from a woman between 40 and 55 years old in good health and CMV-seropositive. This CDR3 reads CASSIYGRGAAFYEQYF. The CDR3 DNA follows: TGTGCCAGTAGTATTTATGGTCGCGGAGCAGCTTTCTACGAGCAGTACTTC.